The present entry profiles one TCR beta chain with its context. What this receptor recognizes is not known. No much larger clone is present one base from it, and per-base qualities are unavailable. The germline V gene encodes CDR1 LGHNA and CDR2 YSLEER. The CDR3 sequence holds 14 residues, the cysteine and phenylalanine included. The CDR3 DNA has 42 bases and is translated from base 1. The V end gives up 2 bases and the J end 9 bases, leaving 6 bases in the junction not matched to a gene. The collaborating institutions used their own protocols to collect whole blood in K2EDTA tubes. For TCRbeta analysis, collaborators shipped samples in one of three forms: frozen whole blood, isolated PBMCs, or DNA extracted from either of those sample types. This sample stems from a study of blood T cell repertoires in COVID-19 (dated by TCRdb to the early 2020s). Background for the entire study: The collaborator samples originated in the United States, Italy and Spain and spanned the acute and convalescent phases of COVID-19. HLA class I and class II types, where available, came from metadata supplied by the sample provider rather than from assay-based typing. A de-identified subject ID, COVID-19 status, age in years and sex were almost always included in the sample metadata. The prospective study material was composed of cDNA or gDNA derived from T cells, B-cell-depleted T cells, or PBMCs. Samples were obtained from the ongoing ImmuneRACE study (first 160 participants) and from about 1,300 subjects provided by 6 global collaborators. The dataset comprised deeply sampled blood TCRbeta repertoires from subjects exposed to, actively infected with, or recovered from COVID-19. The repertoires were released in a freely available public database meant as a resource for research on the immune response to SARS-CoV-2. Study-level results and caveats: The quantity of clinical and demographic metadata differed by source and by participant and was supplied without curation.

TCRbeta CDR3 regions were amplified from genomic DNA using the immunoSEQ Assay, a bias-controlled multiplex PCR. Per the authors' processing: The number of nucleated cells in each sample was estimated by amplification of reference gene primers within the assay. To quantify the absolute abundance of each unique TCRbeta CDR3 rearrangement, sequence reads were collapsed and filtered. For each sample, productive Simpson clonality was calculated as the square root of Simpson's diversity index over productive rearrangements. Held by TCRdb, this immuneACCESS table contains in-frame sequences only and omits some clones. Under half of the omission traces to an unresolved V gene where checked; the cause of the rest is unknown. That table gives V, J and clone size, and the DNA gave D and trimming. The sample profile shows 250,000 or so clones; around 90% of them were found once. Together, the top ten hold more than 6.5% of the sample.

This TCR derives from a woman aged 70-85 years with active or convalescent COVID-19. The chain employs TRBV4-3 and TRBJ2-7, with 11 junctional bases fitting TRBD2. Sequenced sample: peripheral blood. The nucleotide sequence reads TGCGCCAGCAGCCAATCTAGCGGGGGGCTAATGCAGTACTTC. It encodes CASSQSSGGLMQYF.